Each of the 2 T cell receptor beta chains below was sequenced from the same sample in a study of siplizumab effects on memory and regulatory T cells. The data were produced by immunoSEQ multiplex PCR, yet TCRdb's version contains in-frame clones alone and is incomplete. This table has some 53,000 clones, around 97% appearing once. Sequenced material: naive CD4+ T cells sorted from blood. Source of these receptors: a human donor in good health.

The chain has TRBV7-6 and TRBJ2-3; tentative D call: TRBD2 (5 bases). Deletions cut 1 base from V and 3 bases from J, with 14 bases between. Germline CDR1 is SGHVS and CDR2 is FNYEAQ. There are 16 residues in the CDR3. CDR3 loop: CASSLGPRDSTDTQYF. CDR3 coding DNA: TGTGCCAGCAGCTTAGGCCCGAGGGATTCTACAGATACGCAGTATTTT.

V is TRBV29-1 and J is TRBJ2-2; 11 positions agree with TRBD2. The CDR3 runs 15 residues. The germline V gene encodes CDR1 SQVTM and CDR2 ANQGSEA. The V and J ends lost 3 bases and 7 bases, in that order; junction bases with no gene match: 7. CDR3 region: CSVDLSGRAGGELFF. As DNA, the CDR3 is TGCAGCGTTGACCTTAGCGGGAGGGCCGGCGGGGAGCTGTTTTTT.